This T cell receptor (beta chain) appears in the sequencing data of a study of cytomegalovirus exposure and HLA in healthy donors. Whole-study context: In an earlier analysis, around 120 million unique TCR beta sequences were found from 150 million to 200 million T cells.

The PCR employed 60 Vbeta primers together with 13 Jbeta primers. TCRdb keeps only in-frame clones here, not all; method: immunoSEQ multiplex PCR. This sample's table reports under 150,000 clones. CDR1 and CDR2 (germline): ENHRY, SYGVKD. The CDR3 has 16 residues. V was cut by 0 bases and J by 1 base, with 10 bases left in between. The clonotype comes from a man aged 40-49 years in good health and CMV-seronegative. V and J are TRBV10-3 and TRBJ1-5; D is undetermined. The specimen was PBMCs. The CDR3 nucleotides read TGTGCCATCAGTGAGTCGGCCACAGTAAGCAATCAGCCCCAGCATTTT. This encodes CAISESATVSNQPQHF.